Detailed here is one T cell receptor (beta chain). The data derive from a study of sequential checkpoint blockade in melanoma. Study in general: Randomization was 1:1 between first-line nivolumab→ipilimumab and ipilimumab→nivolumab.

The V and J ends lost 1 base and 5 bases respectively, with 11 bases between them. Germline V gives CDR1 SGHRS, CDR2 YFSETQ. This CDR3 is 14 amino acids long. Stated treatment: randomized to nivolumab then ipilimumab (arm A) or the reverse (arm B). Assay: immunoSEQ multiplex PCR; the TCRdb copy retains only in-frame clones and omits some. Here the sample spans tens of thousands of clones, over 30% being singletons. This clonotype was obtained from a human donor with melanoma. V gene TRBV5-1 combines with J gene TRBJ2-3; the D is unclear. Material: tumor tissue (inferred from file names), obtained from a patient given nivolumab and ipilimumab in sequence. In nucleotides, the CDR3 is TGCGCCAGCAGCTTGATGGCAGAACAAGATACGCAGTATTTT. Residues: CASSLMAEQDTQYF.